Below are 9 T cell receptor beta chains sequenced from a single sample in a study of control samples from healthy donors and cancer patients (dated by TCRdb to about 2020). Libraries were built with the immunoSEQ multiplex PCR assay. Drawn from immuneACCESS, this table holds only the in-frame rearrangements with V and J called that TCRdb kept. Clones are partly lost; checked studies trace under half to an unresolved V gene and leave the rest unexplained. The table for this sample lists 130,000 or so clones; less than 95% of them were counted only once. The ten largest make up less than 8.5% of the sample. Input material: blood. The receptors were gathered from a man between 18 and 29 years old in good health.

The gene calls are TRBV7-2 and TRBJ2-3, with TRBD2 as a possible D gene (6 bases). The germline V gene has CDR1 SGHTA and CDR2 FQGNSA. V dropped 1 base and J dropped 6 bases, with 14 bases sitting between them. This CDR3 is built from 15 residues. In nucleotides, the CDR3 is TGTGCCAGCAGCTTAGGCGGGGAGATCCCCGATACGCAGTATTTT. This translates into CASSLGGEIPDTQYF.

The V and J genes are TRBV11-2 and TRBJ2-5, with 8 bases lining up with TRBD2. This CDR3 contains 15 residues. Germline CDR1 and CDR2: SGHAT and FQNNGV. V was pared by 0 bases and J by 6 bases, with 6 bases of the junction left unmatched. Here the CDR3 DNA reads TGTGCCAGCAGCTTAGAGGGACTAGTAGCGAAGACCCAGTACTTC. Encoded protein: CASSLEGLVAKTQYF. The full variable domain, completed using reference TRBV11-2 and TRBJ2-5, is EAGVAQSPRYKIIEKRQSVAFWCNPISGHATLYWYQQILGQGPKLLIQFQNNGVVDDSQLPKDRFSAERLKGVDSTLKIQPAKLEDSAVYLCASSLEGLVAKTQYFGPGTRLLVL.

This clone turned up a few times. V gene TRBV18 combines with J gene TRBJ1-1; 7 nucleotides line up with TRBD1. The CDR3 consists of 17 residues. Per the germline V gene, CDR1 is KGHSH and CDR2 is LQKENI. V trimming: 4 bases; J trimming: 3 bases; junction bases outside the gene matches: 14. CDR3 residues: CASSLIPRTGSDTEAFF. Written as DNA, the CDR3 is TGTGCCAGCTCACTCATTCCTAGGACAGGTTCGGACACTGAAGCTTTCTTT.

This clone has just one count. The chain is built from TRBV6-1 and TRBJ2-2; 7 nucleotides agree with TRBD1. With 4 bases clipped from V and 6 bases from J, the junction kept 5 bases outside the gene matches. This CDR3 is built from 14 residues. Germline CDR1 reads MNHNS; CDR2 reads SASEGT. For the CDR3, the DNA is TGTGCCAGCAGTGCAGCAGGGGGTCCCGGGGAGCTGTTTTTT. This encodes CASSAAGGPGELFF.

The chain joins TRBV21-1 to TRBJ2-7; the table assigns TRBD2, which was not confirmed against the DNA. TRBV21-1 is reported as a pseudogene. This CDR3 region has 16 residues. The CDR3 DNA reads TGTGCCAGCAGCAAAAAGGTAGCGGGGGTCTCCTACGAGCAGTACTTC. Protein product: CASSKKVAGVSYEQYF.

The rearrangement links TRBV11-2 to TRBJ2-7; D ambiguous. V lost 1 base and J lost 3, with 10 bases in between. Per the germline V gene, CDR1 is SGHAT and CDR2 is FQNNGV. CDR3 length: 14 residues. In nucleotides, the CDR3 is TGTGCCAGCAGCTTAGGGGTAGGCAACTACGAGCAGTACTTC. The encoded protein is CASSLGVGNYEQYF.

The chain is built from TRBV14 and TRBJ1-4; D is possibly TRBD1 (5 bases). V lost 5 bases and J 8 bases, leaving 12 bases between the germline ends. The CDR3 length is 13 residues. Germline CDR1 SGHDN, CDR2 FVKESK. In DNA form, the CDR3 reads TGTGCCAGCAGCGGGGGGGGAGCCGAAAAACTGTTTTTT. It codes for CASSGGGAEKLFF. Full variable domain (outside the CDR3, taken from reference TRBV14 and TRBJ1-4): EAGVTQFPSHSVIEKGQTVTLRCDPISGHDNLYWYRRVMGKEIKFLLHFVKESKQDESGMPNNRFLAERTGGTYSTLKVQPAELEDSGVYFCASSGGGAEKLFFGSGTQLSVL.

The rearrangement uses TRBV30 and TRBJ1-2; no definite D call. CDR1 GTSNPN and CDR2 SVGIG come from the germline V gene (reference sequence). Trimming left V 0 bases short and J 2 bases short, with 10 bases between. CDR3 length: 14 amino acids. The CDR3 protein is CAWSVVGGNYGYTF. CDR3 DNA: TGTGCCTGGAGTGTTGTGGGAGGAAACTATGGCTACACCTTC. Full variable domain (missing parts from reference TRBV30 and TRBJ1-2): SQTIHQWPATLVQPVGSPLSLECTVEGTSNPNLYWYRQAAGRGLQLLFYSVGIGQISSEVPQNLSASRPQDRQFILSSKKLLLSDSGFYLCAWSVVGGNYGYTFGSGTRLTVV.

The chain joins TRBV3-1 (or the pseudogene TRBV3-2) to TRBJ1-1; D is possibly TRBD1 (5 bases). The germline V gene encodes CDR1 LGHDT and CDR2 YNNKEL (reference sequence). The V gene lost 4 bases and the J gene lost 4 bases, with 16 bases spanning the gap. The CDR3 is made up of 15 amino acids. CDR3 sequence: CASSPGPRPGTEAFF. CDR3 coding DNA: TGTGCCAGCAGCCCGGGACCCCGTCCGGGCACTGAAGCTTTCTTT.